This TCR beta chain comes out of a study of blood T cell repertoires in COVID-19. Study details: Sites in the United States, Italy and Spain provided acute and convalescent COVID-19 samples.

Measured with immunoSEQ multiplex PCR; TCRdb has only the in-frame clones, and not every one. Of 150,000 to 200,000 clones in the sample, roughly nine tenths were seen once. This sequence was found in a woman aged 25-40 years who had recovered from COVID-19. The sequenced sample consisted of PBMCs or T cells enriched from blood (not recorded which).

The CDR3 nucleotides are TGTGCCACCAGTGACCGGGGACAGAGTCCTTGGGGCTACACCTTC. This gives the protein CATSDRGQSPWGYTF. The V call is TRBV24-1, the J call TRBJ1-2, with 7 bases identical to TRBD1. J was trimmed by 8 bases and V by 4 bases; bases with no gene match: 12. The CDR3 has 15 amino acids. Germline assignment: CDR1 KGHDR and CDR2 SFDVKD.